The rows below give T cell receptor beta chains drawn from one sample of a study of cytomegalovirus exposure and HLA in healthy donors. Assay used: immunoSEQ multiplex PCR; TCRdb lists only in-frame clones, some missing. Of some 80,000 clones in the sample, roughly 79% are singletons; the top ten hold almost 6%. The sequencing input was PBMCs. All receptors come from a young man in good health and CMV-seropositive. Each CDR3 is given with its conserved first and last residue. A D gene is named only where the DNA matches it firmly. Only some rows state a clone size, as once, few, many or a class for expanded clones.

V gene,D gene,J gene,clone size,CDR3 DNA,CDR3 protein
TRBV18,TRBD2,TRBJ2-1,once,TGTGCCAGCTCACCACGGGACTACTACAATGAGCAGTTCTTC,CASSPRDYYNEQFF
TRBV10-2,TRBD2,TRBJ2-3,NA,TGCGCCACCCAGTGGAGACTAGCGGGAGGGAATACGCAGTATTTT,CATQWRLAGGNTQYF
TRBV9,NA,TRBJ1-3,NA,TGTGCCAGCAGCGACGATTCGGGAGGAAACACCATATATTTT,CASSDDSGGNTIYF
TRBV19,NA,TRBJ1-5,NA,TGTGCCAGTAGTATTTTGAGTCAGCCCCAGCATTTT,CASSILSQPQHF
TRBV28,NA,TRBJ2-4,NA,TGTGCCAGCATCCTAGTATACATTCAGTACTTC,CASILVYIQYF
TRBV29-1,NA,TRBJ1-4,NA,TGCAGCGTGGAGCGGGGTGGGGAAAAACTGTTTTTT,CSVERGGEKLFF
TRBV15,TRBD2,TRBJ2-3,once,TGTGCCACCAGCAGGGGGGAGGGGCTGACAGATACGCAGTATTTT,CATSRGEGLTDTQYF
TRBV5-1,TRBD2,TRBJ2-5,NA,TGCGCCAGCAGCCGCCGGACTAGCGGTCAAGAGACCCAGTACTTC,CASSRRTSGQETQYF
TRBV11-2,NA,TRBJ2-7,NA,TGTGCCAGCAGTCTCGATGCAACCACAGGGCGCCTTTGGTACTTC,CASSLDATTGRLWYF
TRBV29-1,NA,TRBJ1-5,NA,TGCAGCGTGGCCGGGACTTCCAATCAGCCCCAGCATTTT,CSVAGTSNQPQHF
TRBV5-4,NA,TRBJ2-7,NA,TGTGCCAGCAGCTTGCCCCCCCGCGAGCAGTACTTC,CASSLPPREQYF
TRBV5-1,TRBD2,TRBJ2-5,few,TGCGCCAGCAGCTTGCGCGGGAGCGGTGGGGAGACCCAGTACTTC,CASSLRGSGGETQYF
TRBV6-5,TRBD1,TRBJ1-2,NA,TGTGCCAGCAGTAAAGGACAGGGAGCCTACACCTTC,CASSKGQGAYTF
TRBV6-5,NA,TRBJ2-7,NA,TGTGCCAGCAGCTTCCACGCCGGCGAGCAGTACTTC,CASSFHAGEQYF
TRBV7-3,TRBD1,TRBJ1-1,NA,TGTGCCAGCAGCCTGACACAGGGGTTTGAAGCTTTCTTT,CASSLTQGFEAFF
TRBV4-2,TRBD1,TRBJ1-2,NA,TGTGCCAGCAGCCAAGTTAGGGGACAGGAGACTAACTATGGCTACACCTTC,CASSQVRGQETNYGYTF
TRBV11-2,NA,TRBJ1-1,few,TGTGCCAGCAGCTTACAACCCATCTGGGGCGGGGCGAACACTGAAGCTTTCTTT,CASSLQPIWGGANTEAFF
TRBV10-1,NA,TRBJ1-1,NA,TGCGCCAGCAGCCGAACTAAGAACACTGAAGCTTTCTTT,CASSRTKNTEAFF
TRBV5-6,NA,TRBJ1-3,NA,TGTGCCAGCAGCTCTTTATCTGGAAACACCATATATTTT,CASSSLSGNTIYF
TRBV6-1,NA,TRBJ1-1,NA,TGTGCCAGCGGCAGAATGACAGGAGGAGGTGAAGCTTTCTTT,CASGRMTGGGEAFF
TRBV10-2,TRBD1,TRBJ2-1,NA,TGCGCCAGCAGTGAGACTGGGACAGCCCCGGGCAATGAGCAGTTCTTC,CASSETGTAPGNEQFF
TRBV19,TRBD1,TRBJ1-1,NA,TGTGCCAGTAGTATCGAGGGGGCGACTGAAGCTTTCTTT,CASSIEGATEAFF